This T cell receptor (beta chain) was sequenced for a study of blood T cell repertoires in COVID-19. Study context: Sites across the United States, Italy and Spain contributed samples from acute and convalescent COVID-19. T cells, B-cell-depleted T cells, or PBMCs provided the cDNA or gDNA that served as material.

Germline V gene data show CDR1 as MGHRA and CDR2 as YSYEKL. Trimming shortened V by 4 bases and J by 0 bases, and 10 bases separated the two germline ends. The CDR3 has 15 residues. Authors' processing steps: It was from reference gene primer amplification that nucleated cell counts were estimated. The method was immunoSEQ multiplex PCR; TCRdb's version includes in-frame clones alone and lacks a portion of them. The V and J calls and clone size are taken from that table; D and trimming were inferred from the DNA. The table records about 100,000 clones, approximately 91% of them present only once. The source material was peripheral blood. The TCR originated in a human donor in a cohort sampled during active COVID-19. The V call is TRBV4-1, the J call TRBJ2-1; the D is unclear. This CDR3 reads CASSLSASSYNEQFF. The CDR3, as DNA: TGCGCCAGCAGCCTGAGCGCGAGCTCCTACAATGAGCAGTTCTTC.